The source of this T cell receptor beta chain is a study of blood T cell repertoires in COVID-19. This clone came up once. Deletions cut 8 bases from V and 7 bases from J, with 17 bases between. The germline CDR1 and CDR2 sequences are LGHNA and YNFKEQ. The CDR3 totals 14 residues. Per the original methods: Researchers report that nucleated cell counts were estimated from reference gene primer amplification. Sequencing was performed with immunoSEQ multiplex PCR; in TCRdb, only in-frame clones are kept and a portion is missing. That table furnishes V, J and clone size, whereas the DNA furnished D and trimming. The sample records 80,000 to 95,000 clones, about 77% being singletons.

This receptor was taken from a woman older than 75 with acute or convalescent COVID-19. The gene calls are TRBV4-2 and TRBJ1-4; possibly TRBD1 for D (5 bases). The sequencing sample was made of peripheral blood. For the CDR3, the DNA is TGTGCCAGCTGGGACTACTTAGTTGGTGAAAAACTGTTTTTT. Its translation: CASWDYLVGEKLFF.